This TCR beta chain was recovered during a study of blood T cell repertoires in COVID-19 (dated by TCRdb to 2018 to 2021). Regarding the research as a whole: Collaborator samples came from the United States, Italy and Spain and covered acute and convalescent phases of COVID-19. The prospective study material was composed of cDNA or gDNA derived from T cells, B-cell-depleted T cells, or PBMCs. Subjects who had been exposed to COVID-19, were actively infected with it, or had recovered from it provided the deeply sampled blood TCRbeta repertoires that made up the dataset. The repertoires were made available in a free public database intended to serve as a resource for research on the immune response to SARS-CoV-2. Samples came from the ongoing ImmuneRACE study (first 160 participants) plus 1,254 subjects from 6 global collaborators. A de-identified subject ID, COVID-19 status, age in years and sex were almost always included in the sample metadata. HLA class I and class II types, where available, came from metadata supplied by the sample provider rather than from assay-based typing.

Each collaborating institution followed its own protocols to collect whole blood in K2EDTA tubes. For TCRbeta analysis, collaborators shipped samples as frozen whole blood, isolated PBMCs, or DNA extracted from either of those sample types. This clone appeared a few times. No antigen is known for it. No qualities accompany the bases; no much larger clone lies one base away. Via the germline V gene, CDR1 is LGHNA and CDR2 YSLEER. The CDR3, cysteine through phenylalanine, is 13 amino acids long. The entry retains the CDR3 DNA only, 39 bases that are in frame from base 1. V is clipped by 2 bases and J by 10 bases, and the sequence between their germline boundaries is 9 bases long. Broad study findings and their caveats: The amount of clinical and demographic metadata varied by source and participant and was provided uncurated.

TCRbeta CDR3 regions were amplified from genomic DNA by means of the immunoSEQ Assay, a bias-controlled multiplex PCR. In the original analysis: The number of nucleated cells in each sample was estimated from the amplification of reference gene primers within the assay. To quantify the absolute abundance of each unique TCRbeta CDR3 rearrangement, sequence reads were collapsed and filtered. For each sample, productive Simpson clonality was calculated by taking the square root of Simpson's diversity index across productive rearrangements. The immuneACCESS repertoire file appears here via TCRdb, limited to in-frame rearrangements. These files lack a portion of the clones; in checked studies, under half of the deficit traces to unresolved V genes, and the cause of the others is not known. The D gene and trimming were derived from the DNA, and the V and J assignments and clone size from that table. The sample has about 120,000 clones on record, about four fifths of them singletons. The top ten constitute approximately 5% of the sample.

The TCR originated in a woman aged 70-85 years with acute or convalescent COVID-19. Recombination joined TRBV4-3 with TRBJ1-6, with no reliable assignment of the D segment. The sequenced material came from peripheral blood. For the CDR3, the sequence is CASSQIKQSPLHF. In nucleotides, the sequence is TGCGCCAGCAGCCAAATAAAACAGTCACCCCTCCACTTT.